The following is a TCR beta chain sequence with its context. No antigen is known for it. This sample was taken from a study of OX40 agonist ivuxolimab in advanced cancers. Looking at the study overall: Prior anti-PD-1, anti-PD-L1 or anti-CTLA-4 therapy did not bar entry, and approximately 40% had some. Regarding the study as a whole: Dosing at 0.1 to 3.0 mg/kg was accompanied by clonal expansion of CD4+ and CD8+ blood T cells by week 6.

Clones were read by immunoSEQ multiplex PCR, and TCRdb kept only the in-frame ones, dropping some. The sample has thousands of clones, 69% seen once. Cycle 7 day 1, cycle 4 day 1, and baseline were the timepoints at which blood was sampled. V was clipped by 1 base and J by 3 bases, with 10 bases between them. The CDR3 covers 15 residues. CDR1 SGHTA and CDR2 FQGTGA come from the germline V gene. The sample here was CD4+ or CD8+ T cells sorted from blood, taken in a trial of the OX40 agonist ivuxolimab. The gene calls are TRBV7-3 and TRBJ2-1; no clear D gene. The receptor was isolated from an adult with an advanced solid tumor such as melanoma, head and neck, liver or kidney cancer. The CDR3 DNA reads as TGTGCCAGCAGCTTAAATTCTGGGGACTACAATGAGCAGTTCTTC. It encodes CASSLNSGDYNEQFF. Filled out from reference TRBV7-3 and TRBJ2-1, the complete variable domain reads GAGVSQTPSNKVTEKGKYVELRCDPISGHTALYWYRQSLGQGPEFLIYFQGTGAADDSGLPNDRFFAVRPEGSVSTLKIQRTERGDSAVYLCASSLNSGDYNEQFFGPGTRLTVL.